The TCR beta chain described here comes from a study of T-cell memory formation after mild COVID-19. Study-wide results and limits: CD4+ contracting clones were mainly CM and EM; CD8+ ones, EMRA.

Note on this clonotype: Its antigen is still unknown.

CDR3 length: 15 amino acids. V lost 6 bases, J lost 6 bases, and 9 bases stayed unmatched. Germline values: CDR1 SEHNR, CDR2 FQNEAQ (reference sequence). TCRdb itself ran the 5' RACE reads through MiXCR, one entry per CDR3 protein. The profile shows 450,000 to 650,000 distinct CDR3 sequences, approximately 18% of them singletons. What was sequenced was PBMCs or a T cell subset sorted from them (not recorded which). The chain combines TRBV7-9 with TRBJ2-1; 9 bases are shared with TRBD2. The sequence came from an adult woman who had mild COVID-19 (a few samples of this study predate the infection). Cell type and time point are not known. The CDR3 nucleotides read TGTGCCAGCAGTCTTCAGCGGGGGGCAGTCAATGAGCAGTTCTTC. This translates into CASSLQRGAVNEQFF.